This TCR beta chain was obtained from a study of CD8 T cells in ankylosing spondylitis. Findings and limits, study-wide: There were earlier reports of some motif variants in reactive arthritis synovial fluid and blood. Blood from ankylosing spondylitis patients appeared to carry a characteristic roughly 8-variant TCR beta motif.

Per germline, CDR1 SGHDN and CDR2 FVKESK. Losses at the gene ends were 6 bases for V and 5 bases for J; bases not matched to a gene: 7. This CDR3 has 15 amino acids. As for this clonotype: Its target is unknown.

Researchers built TCR beta libraries using quantitative 5'-RACE with molecular barcodes. MiXCR was run by TCRdb on the 5' RACE reads, yielding one entry per CDR3 protein. This sample carries around 390,000 distinct CDR3 sequences, 20% to 25% of them seen once, and the ten largest clones take approximately 15%. This chain links TRBV14 with TRBJ2-7; TRBD2 aligns across 13 bases. The material sequenced was blood, either unsorted or a sorted T cell fraction (not recorded which). This sequence originates from a male donor with ankylosing spondylitis. The CDR3 reads CASSRLAGGGDEQYF. CDR3 in DNA: TGTGCCAGCAGTCGACTAGCGGGAGGTGGAGACGAGCAGTACTTC.